This T cell receptor (beta chain) appears in the sequencing data of a study of identical twins. Regarding the study as a whole: It was cross-sectional statistical analysis, not following the same donors, that the conclusions relied on. Analyses of zero insertions could, in part, be confounded by invariant MAIT and iNKT cells.

Concerning this clonotype itself: The antigen is not known.

Trimming at V came to 3 bases and at J to 6 bases, leaving 8 bases not matched to a gene. This CDR3 is 15 amino acids long. Germline V CDR1 and CDR2: KGHDR, SFDVKD. TCRdb analysed the 5' RACE reads with MiXCR anew, one entry per CDR3 protein. The data show 700,000 to 950,000 distinct CDR3 sequences, with roughly an eighth seen just once and around 1.5% held by the top ten. The same data also contributed to another study, on yellow fever vaccine responses in identical twins. That work contributes: Vaccine-induced T cell responses in twins were reportedly observed to appear partly convergent, partly personalized.

This clonotype was sampled from a woman under 30 in good health. Sequencing was done on a sample of PBMCs. This rearrangement joins TRBV24-1 to TRBJ2-3; TRBD1 matches at 7 bases. The CDR3 loop is CATSDADRLRDTQYF. The CDR3 nucleotides read TGTGCCACCAGTGATGCGGACAGGTTGAGGGATACGCAGTATTTT.